This T cell receptor beta chain was identified during a study of blood T cells in healthy people across ages. Sample-barcoded 5' priming and a J-beta primer mix drove a second PCR of 7 to 11 cycles. TCRdb re-called the 5' RACE reads through MiXCR, storing one row per CDR3 protein. The sample has hundreds of thousands of distinct CDR3 sequences, roughly 21% seen once. Peripheral blood samples of about 10 milliliters were drawn from each donor. Germline loops: CDR1 MNHNS, CDR2 SASEGT. The CDR3 extends over 12 amino acids. V dropped 1 base and J dropped 7 bases, with 6 bases sitting between them. The V call is TRBV6-1, the J call TRBJ2-3; no firm D call. The TCR sequence derives from a man between 65 and 79 years old in good health. The sample taken for sequencing was blood. CDR3 bases: TGTGCCAGCAGTGAAGACGATTATACGCAGTATTTT. The encoded protein is CASSEDDYTQYF.